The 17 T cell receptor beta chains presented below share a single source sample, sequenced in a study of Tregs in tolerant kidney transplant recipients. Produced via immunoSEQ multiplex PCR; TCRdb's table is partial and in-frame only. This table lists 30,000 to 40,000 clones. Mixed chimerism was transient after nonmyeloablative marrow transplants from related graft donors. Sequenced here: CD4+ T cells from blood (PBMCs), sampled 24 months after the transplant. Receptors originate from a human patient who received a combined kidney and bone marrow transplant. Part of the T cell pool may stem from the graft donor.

The covered CDR3 bases are TGTGCCAGCAGCTTCGGTAGAGAGACC. This sequence encodes CASSFGRET. The whole CDR3 reads CASSFGRETQYF. The chain is built from TRBV7-2 and TRBJ2-5; D remains ambiguous. Read data end 3 residues before the CDR3 end; the end is taken from the germline J gene. The V gene lost 3 bases and the J gene lost 4 bases, with 6 bases spanning the gap. CDR1 and CDR2 (germline): SGHTA, FQGNSA. The CDR3 is 12 residues long.

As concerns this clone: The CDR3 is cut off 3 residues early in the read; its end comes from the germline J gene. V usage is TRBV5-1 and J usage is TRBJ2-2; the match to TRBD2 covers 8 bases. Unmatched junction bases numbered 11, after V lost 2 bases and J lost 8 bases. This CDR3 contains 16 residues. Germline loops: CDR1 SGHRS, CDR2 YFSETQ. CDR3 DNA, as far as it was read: TGCGCCAGCAGCTTCCGGTGGCGGGAGGCGTCGGGGGAG. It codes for CASSFRWREASGE. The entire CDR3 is CASSFRWREASGELFF.

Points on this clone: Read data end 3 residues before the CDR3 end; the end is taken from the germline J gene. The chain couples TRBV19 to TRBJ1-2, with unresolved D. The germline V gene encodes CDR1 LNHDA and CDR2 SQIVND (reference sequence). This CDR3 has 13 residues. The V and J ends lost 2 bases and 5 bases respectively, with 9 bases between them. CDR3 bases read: TGTGCCAGTAGTATATCCGGGTTTTATGGC. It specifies CASSISGFYG. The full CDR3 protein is CASSISGFYGYTF.

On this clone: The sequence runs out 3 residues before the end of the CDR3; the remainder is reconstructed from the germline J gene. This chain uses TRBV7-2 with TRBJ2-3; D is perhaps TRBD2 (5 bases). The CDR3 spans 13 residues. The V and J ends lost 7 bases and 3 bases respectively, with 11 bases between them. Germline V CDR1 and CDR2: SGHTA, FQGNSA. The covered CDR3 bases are TGTGCCAGCAACGGGCGGGTGACAGATACG. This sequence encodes CASNGRVTDT. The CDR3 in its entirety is CASNGRVTDTQYF.

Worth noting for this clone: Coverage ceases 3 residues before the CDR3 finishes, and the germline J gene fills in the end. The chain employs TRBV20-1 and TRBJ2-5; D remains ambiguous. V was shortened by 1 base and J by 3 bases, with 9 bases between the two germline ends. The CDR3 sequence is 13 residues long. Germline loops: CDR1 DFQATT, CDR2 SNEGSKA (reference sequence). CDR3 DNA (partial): TGCAGTGCTAGAGCTCTCTATGAAGAGACC. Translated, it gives CSARALYEET. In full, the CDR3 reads CSARALYEETQYF.

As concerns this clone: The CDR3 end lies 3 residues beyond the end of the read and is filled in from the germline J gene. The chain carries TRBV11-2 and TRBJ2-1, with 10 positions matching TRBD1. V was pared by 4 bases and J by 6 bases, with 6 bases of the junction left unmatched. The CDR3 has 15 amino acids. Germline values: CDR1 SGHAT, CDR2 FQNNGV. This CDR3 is CASSSEGQGTNEQFF. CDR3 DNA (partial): TGTGCCAGCAGCTCAGAGGGACAGGGGACCAATGAG. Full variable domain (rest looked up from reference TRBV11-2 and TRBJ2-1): EAGVAQSPRYKIIEKRQSVAFWCNPISGHATLYWYQQILGQGPKLLIQFQNNGVVDDSQLPKDRFSAERLKGVDSTLKIQPAKLEDSAVYLCASSSEGQGTNEQFFGPGTRLTVL.

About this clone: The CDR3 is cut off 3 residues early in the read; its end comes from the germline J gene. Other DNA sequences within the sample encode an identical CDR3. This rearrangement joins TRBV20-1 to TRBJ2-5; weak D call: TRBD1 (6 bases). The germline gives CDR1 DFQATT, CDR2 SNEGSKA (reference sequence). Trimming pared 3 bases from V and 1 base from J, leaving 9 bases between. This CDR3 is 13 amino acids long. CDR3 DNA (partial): TGCAGTGCTAGCCGGACAGCCCAAGAGACC. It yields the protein CSASRTAQET. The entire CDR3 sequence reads CSASRTAQETQYF.

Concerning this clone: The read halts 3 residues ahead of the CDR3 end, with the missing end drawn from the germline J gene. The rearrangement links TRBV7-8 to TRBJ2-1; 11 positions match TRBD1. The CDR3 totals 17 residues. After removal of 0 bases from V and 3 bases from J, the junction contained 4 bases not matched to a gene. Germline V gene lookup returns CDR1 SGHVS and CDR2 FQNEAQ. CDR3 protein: CASSLAGQGVFYNEQFF. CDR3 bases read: TGTGCCAGCAGCTTAGCGGGACAGGGGGTCTTCTACAATGAG. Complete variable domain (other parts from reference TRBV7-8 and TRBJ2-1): GAGVSQSPRYKVAKRGQDVALRCDPISGHVSLFWYQQALGQGPEFLTYFQNEAQLDKSGLPSDRFFAERPEGSVSTLKIQRTQQEDSAVYLCASSLAGQGVFYNEQFFGPGTRLTVL.

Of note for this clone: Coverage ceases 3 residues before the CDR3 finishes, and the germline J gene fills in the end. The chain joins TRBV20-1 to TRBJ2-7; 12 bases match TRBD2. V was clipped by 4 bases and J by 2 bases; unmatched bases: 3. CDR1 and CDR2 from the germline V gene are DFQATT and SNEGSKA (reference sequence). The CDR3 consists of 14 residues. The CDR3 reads CSAIWTSGAYEQYF. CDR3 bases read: TGCAGTGCTATCTGGACTAGCGGGGCCTACGAG.

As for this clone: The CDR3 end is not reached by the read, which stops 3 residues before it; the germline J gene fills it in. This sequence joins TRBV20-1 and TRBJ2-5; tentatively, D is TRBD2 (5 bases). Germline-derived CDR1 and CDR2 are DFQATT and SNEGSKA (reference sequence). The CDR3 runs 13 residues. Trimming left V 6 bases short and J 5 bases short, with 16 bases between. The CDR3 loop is CSAWARGRETQYF. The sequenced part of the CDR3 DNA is TGCAGTGCCTGGGCTCGGGGAAGGGAGACC.

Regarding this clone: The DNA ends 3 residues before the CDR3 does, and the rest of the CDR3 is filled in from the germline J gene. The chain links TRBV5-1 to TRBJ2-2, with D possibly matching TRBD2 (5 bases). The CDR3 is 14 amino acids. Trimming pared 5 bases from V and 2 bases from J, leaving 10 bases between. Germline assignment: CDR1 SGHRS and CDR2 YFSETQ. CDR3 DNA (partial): TGCGCCAGCAGGAATAGCGAAAACACCGGGGAG. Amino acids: CASRNSENTGE. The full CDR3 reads CASRNSENTGELFF. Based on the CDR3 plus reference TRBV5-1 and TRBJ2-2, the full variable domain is KAGVTQTPRYLIKTRGQQVTLSCSPISGHRSVSWYQQTPGQGLQFLFEYFSETQRNKGNFPGRFSGRQFSNSRSEMNVSTLELGDSALYLCASRNSENTGELFFGEGSRLTVL.

Partial CDR3 DNA: TGCAGTGCTATGAGAGGGGGCGGGAATTCACCC. This translates into CSAMRGGGNSP. The whole CDR3 is CSAMRGGGNSPLHF. The V and J genes are TRBV20-1 and TRBJ1-6; the match to TRBD1 covers 7 bases. The read ends 3 residues shy of where the CDR3 ends; the end is completed using the germline J gene. The V segment lost 4 bases and the J segment 7 bases; nucleotides outside the gene matches: 7. Per the germline V gene, CDR1 is DFQATT and CDR2 is SNEGSKA (reference sequence). This CDR3 contains 14 residues.

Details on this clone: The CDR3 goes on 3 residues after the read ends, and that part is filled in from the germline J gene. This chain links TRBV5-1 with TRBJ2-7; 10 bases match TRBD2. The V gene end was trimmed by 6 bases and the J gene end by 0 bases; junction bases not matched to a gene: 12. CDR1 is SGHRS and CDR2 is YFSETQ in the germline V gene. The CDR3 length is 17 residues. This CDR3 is CASTLGRTSGFSYEQYF. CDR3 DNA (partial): TGCGCCAGCACCCTTGGAAGGACTAGCGGATTCTCCTACGAG.

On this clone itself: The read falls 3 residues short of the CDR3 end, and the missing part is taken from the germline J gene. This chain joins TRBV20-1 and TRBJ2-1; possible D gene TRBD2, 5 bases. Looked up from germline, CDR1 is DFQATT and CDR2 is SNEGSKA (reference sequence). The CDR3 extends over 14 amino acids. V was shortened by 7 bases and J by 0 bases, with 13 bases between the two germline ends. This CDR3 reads CSGGAAGSYNEQFF. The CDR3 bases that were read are TGCAGTGGTGGTGCGGCGGGCTCCTACAATGAG.

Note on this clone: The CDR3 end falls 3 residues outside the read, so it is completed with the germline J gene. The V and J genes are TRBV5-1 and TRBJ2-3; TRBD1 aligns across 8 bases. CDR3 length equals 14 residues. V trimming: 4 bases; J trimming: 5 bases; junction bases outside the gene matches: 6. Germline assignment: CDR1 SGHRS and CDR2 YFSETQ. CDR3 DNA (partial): TGCGCCAGCAGCCAGGACAGGGTGATAGATACG. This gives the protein CASSQDRVIDT. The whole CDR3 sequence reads CASSQDRVIDTQYF.

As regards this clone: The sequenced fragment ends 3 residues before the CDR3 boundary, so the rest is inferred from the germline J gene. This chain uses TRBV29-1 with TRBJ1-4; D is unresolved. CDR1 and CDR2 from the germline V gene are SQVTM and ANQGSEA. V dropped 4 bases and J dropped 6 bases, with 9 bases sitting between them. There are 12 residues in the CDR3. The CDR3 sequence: CSVGSGYEKLFF. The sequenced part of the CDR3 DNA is TGCAGCGTTGGATCCGGGTATGAAAAA.

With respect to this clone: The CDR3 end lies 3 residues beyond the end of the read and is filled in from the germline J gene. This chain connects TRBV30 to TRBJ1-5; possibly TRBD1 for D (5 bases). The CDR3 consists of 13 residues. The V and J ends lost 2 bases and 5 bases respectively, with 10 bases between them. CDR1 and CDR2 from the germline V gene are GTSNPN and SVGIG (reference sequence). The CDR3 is CAWSLGGDQPQHF. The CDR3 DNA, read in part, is TGTGCCTGGAGTTTGGGGGGGGATCAGCCC. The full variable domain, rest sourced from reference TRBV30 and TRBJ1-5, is SQTIHQWPATLVQPVGSPLSLECTVEGTSNPNLYWYRQAAGRGLQLLFYSVGIGQISSEVPQNLSASRPQDRQFILSSKKLLLSDSGFYLCAWSLGGDQPQHFGDGTRLSIL.